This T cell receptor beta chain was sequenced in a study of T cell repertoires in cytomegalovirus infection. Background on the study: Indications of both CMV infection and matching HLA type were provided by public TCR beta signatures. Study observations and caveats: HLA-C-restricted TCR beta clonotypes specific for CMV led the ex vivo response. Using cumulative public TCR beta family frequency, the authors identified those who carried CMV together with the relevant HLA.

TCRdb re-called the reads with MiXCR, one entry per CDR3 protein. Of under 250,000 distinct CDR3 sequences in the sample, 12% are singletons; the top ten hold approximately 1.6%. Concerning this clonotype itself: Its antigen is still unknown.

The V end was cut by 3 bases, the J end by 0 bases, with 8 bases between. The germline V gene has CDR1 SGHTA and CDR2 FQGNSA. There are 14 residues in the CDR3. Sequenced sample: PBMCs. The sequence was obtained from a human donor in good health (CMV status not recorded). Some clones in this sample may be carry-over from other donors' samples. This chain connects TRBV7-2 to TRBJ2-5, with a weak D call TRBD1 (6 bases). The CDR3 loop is CASSFQGNQETQYF. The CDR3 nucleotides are TGTGCCAGCAGCTTCCAGGGGAACCAAGAGACCCAGTACTTC.